This T cell receptor (beta chain) originates from a study of shared clonotypes between healthy human individuals. Germline-derived CDR1 and CDR2 are MNHEY and SVGAGI. The CDR3 has 13 amino acids. V trimming: 4 bases; J trimming: 9 bases; junction bases outside the gene matches: 6. CD8 memory was a combination of CD45RO+ cells and CCR7-negative CD45RA+ TemRA cells. A single count supports this clone. As handled by the study authors: Junction-only sequences produced by ImmunoSEQ had no quality scores, so filtering differed. Clones were read by immunoSEQ multiplex PCR, and TCRdb kept only the in-frame ones, dropping some. V, J and clone size are taken as reported in that table, and D and trimming were inferred from the DNA itself. The sample holds under 150,000 clones; about 63% are singletons and the top ten take approximately 25%.

This TCR was recovered from a woman in her 30s in good health. The sample was memory CD8+ T cells sorted from blood. Subset specified: CD45RO+ cells pooled with CCR7-negative TemRA cells. V gene TRBV6-5 combines with J gene TRBJ1-3, with 7 bases lining up with TRBD1. CDR3 DNA sequence: TGTGCCAGCAGTTCCGCAGGGGGAGGCACCATATATTTT. Translating it yields CASSSAGGGTIYF.